The 9 T cell receptor beta chains below come from one sample, sequenced in a study of CD8 T cells in Susac syndrome. It was with random hexamers that about 0.45 to 1 ug RNA was reverse transcribed. One entry per CDR3 protein, called by TCRdb with MiXCR from the immunoSEQ multiplex PCR reads. The sample yields about 71,000 distinct CDR3 sequences, 93% seen once. What was sequenced was CD4+ T cells from PBMCs. Receptors were obtained from a human donor with Susac syndrome.

The J gene is TRBJ2-6, the V gene TRBV4-1, with a possible D match to TRBD1 (5 bases). The CDR3 spans 18 residues. V dropped 6 bases and J dropped 0 bases, with 18 bases sitting between them. In germline, CDR1 is MGHRA, CDR2 YSYEKL. CDR3 amino acids: CASRRGQGSYSGANVLTF. In nucleotides, the CDR3 is TGCGCCAGCAGACGCGGACAAGGCTCCTACTCTGGGGCCAACGTCCTGACTTTC.

The chain recombines TRBV25-1 with TRBJ1-2, with D unclear. The V end was cut by 6 bases, the J end by 8 bases, with 13 bases between. This CDR3 has 12 residues. The germline gives CDR1 MGHDK, CDR2 SYGVNS. CDR3: CASRVSGLGYTF. DNA of the CDR3: TGTGCCAGCAGGGTATCTGGACTCGGCTACACCTTC.

The chain carries TRBV28 and TRBJ2-2; 8 nucleotides agree with TRBD1. The germline V gene encodes CDR1 MDHEN and CDR2 SYDVKM. V lost 5 bases and J lost 2; bases outside the gene matches: 13. The CDR3 extends over 18 amino acids. The CDR3 sequence is CASSLPPYRGINTGELFF. CDR3 sequence (DNA): TGTGCCAGCAGTCTTCCTCCGTACAGGGGGATTAACACCGGGGAGCTGTTTTTT. Full variable domain (rest looked up from reference TRBV28 and TRBJ2-2): DVKVTQSSRYLVKRTGEKVFLECVQDMDHENMFWYRQDPGLGLRLIYFSYDVKMKEKGDIPEGYSVSREKKERFSLILESASTNQTSMYLCASSLPPYRGINTGELFFGEGSRLTVL.

The sample holds one count of this clonotype. The gene calls are TRBV24-1 and TRBJ2-1; 8 bases are a match to TRBD2. Germline CDR1 KGHDR, CDR2 SFDVKD. The junction had 5 bases not matched to a gene; V was cut back by 8 bases and J by 0 bases. The CDR3 spans 15 residues. Written as DNA, the CDR3 is TGTGCCACCACGGGAGGGAATCCCTCCTACAATGAGCAGTTCTTC. This gives the protein CATTGGNPSYNEQFF.

The V gene is TRBV30, the J gene TRBJ1-1; no clear D. This CDR3 has 12 residues. Trimming shortened V by 5 bases and J by 10 bases, and 17 bases separated the two germline ends. Germline V gene lookup returns CDR1 GTSNPN and CDR2 SVGIG (reference sequence). CDR3 region: CAWQIRTTGAFF. CDR3 bases: TGTGCCTGGCAAATAAGGACCACCGGAGCTTTCTTT.

The CDR3 protein is CASSRTGTGSRADTQYF. The CDR3 nucleotides are TGCGCCAGCAGCCGCACCGGGACAGGGTCTCGGGCAGATACGCAGTATTTT. The genes are TRBV4-3 and TRBJ2-3; 9 nucleotides match TRBD1. The CDR3 length is 17 residues. J was trimmed by 4 bases and V by 4 bases; bases with no gene match: 12. In germline, CDR1 is LGHNA, CDR2 YSLEER.

This rearrangement joins TRBV6-5 to TRBJ2-3, with 10 bases lining up with TRBD1. With V trimmed by 6 bases and J by 4 bases, 4 bases remained unmatched. This CDR3 region has 14 residues. The germline V gene has CDR1 MNHEY and CDR2 SVGAGI. The CDR3 loop is CASRRDRGPDTQYF. The CDR3 nucleotides are TGTGCCAGCAGACGGGACAGGGGCCCAGATACGCAGTATTTT.

The V gene is TRBV7-2, the J gene TRBJ2-5, with 7 bases that match TRBD2. V was clipped by 4 bases and J by 0 bases; unmatched bases: 2. Germline CDR1 reads SGHTA; CDR2 reads FQGNSA. CDR3 length equals 14 residues. CDR3 DNA sequence: TGTGCCAGCAGCTGGGGGGGGAACCAAGAGACCCAGTACTTC. This translates into CASSWGGNQETQYF.

The genes are TRBV3-1 and TRBJ2-1; D remains ambiguous. Germline-derived CDR1 and CDR2 are LGHDT and YNNKEL (reference sequence). CDR3 size: 15 residues. Trimming removed 1 base from V and 4 bases from J, with 11 bases in between. The DNA for the CDR3 is TGTGCCAGCAGCCAAGTGGTAGATTCATACAATGAGCAGTTCTTC. Encoded protein: CASSQVVDSYNEQFF.